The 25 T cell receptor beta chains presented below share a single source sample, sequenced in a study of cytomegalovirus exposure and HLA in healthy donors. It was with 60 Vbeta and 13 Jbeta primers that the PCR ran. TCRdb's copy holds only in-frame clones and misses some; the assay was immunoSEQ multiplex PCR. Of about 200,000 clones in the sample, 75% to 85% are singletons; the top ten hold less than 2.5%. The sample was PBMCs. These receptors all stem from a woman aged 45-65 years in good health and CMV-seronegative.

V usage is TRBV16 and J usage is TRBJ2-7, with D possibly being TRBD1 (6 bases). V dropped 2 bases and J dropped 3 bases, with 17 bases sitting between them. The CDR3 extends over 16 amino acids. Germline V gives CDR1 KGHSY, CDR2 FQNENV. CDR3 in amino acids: CASSQLRDTFLYEQYF. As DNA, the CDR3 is TGTGCCAGCAGCCAACTACGGGACACTTTTCTCTACGAGCAGTACTTC.

The CDR3 is CASSPGGSGDYGYTF. The CDR3 nucleotides read TGTGCCAGCAGCCCGGGTGGTTCGGGGGACTATGGCTACACCTTC. The chain recombines TRBV7-9 with TRBJ1-2; the D gene is possibly TRBD1 (5 bases). Germline V lookup: CDR1 SEHNR, CDR2 FQNEAQ (reference sequence). The CDR3 is 15 residues long. V was cut by 5 bases and J by 3 bases, with 16 bases left in between.

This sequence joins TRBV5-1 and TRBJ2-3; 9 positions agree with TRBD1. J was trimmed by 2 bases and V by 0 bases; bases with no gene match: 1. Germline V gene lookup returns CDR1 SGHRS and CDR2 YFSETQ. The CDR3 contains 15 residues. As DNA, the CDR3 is TGCGCCAGCAGCTTGGGGGACAGGGACACAGATACGCAGTATTTT. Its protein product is CASSLGDRDTDTQYF.

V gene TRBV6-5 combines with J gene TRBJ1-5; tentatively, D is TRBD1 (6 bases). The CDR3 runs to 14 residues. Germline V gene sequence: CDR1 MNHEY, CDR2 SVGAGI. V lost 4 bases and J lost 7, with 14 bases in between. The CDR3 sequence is CASSFTGSQQPQHF. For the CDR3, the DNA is TGTGCCAGCAGTTTCACAGGGAGTCAGCAGCCCCAGCATTTT.

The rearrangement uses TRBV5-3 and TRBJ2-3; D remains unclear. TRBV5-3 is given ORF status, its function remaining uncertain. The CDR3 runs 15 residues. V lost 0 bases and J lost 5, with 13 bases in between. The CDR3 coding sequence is TGTGCCAGAAGCTTGGTCCCCAGTCGTCTAGATACGCAGTATTTT. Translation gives CARSLVPSRLDTQYF.

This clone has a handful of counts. The chain's CDR3 is CASSLAAPSYEQYF. The DNA for the CDR3 is TGTGCCAGCAGCTTAGCGGCCCCCAGCTACGAGCAGTACTTC. The V call is TRBV7-8, the J call TRBJ2-7, with D hard to call. The germline gives CDR1 SGHVS, CDR2 FQNEAQ. The germline V and J ends were trimmed by 0 bases and 3 bases, with 9 bases remaining between them. The CDR3 has 14 residues.

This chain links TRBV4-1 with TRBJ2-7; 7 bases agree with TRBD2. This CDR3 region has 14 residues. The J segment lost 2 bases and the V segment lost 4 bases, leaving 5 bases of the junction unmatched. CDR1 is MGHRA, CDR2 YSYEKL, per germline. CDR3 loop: CASSPASGAYEQYF. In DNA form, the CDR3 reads TGCGCCAGCAGCCCCGCTAGCGGCGCCTACGAGCAGTACTTC.

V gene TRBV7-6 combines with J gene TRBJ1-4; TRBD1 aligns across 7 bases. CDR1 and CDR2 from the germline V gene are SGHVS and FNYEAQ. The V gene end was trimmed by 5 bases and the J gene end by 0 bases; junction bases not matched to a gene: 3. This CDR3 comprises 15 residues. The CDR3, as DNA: TGTGCCAGCAGCGCTACAGGGGCAACTAATGAAAAACTGTTTTTT. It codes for CASSATGATNEKLFF.

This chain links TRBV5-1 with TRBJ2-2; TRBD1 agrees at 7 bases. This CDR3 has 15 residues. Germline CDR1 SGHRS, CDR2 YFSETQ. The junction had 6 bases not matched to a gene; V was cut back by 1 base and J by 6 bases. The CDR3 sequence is CASSLTTGAPGELFF. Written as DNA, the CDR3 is TGCGCCAGCAGCTTGACCACAGGGGCCCCCGGGGAGCTGTTTTTT.

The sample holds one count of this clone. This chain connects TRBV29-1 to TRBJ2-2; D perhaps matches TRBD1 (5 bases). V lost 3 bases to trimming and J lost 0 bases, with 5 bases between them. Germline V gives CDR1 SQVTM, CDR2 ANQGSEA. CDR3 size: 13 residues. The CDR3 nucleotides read TGCAGCGTTGACAGGGCGAACACCGGGGAGCTGTTTTTT. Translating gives CSVDRANTGELFF.

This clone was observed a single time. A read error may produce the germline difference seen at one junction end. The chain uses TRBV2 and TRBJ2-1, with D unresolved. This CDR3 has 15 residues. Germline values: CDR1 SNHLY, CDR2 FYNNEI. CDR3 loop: CASREARSSYNEQFF. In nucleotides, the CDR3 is TGTGCCAGCAGAGAAGCGAGGAGCTCCTACAATGAGCAGTTCTTC. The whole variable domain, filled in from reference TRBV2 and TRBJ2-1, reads EPEVTQTPSHQVTQMGQEVILRCVPISNHLYFYWYRQILGQKVEFLVSFYNNEISEKSEIFDDQFSVERPDGSNFTLKIRSTKLEDSAMYFCASREARSSYNEQFFGPGTRLTVL.

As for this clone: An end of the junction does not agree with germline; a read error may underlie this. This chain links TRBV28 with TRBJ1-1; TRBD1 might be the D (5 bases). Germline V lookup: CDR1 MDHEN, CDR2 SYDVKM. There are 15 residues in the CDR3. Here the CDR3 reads CASHGTGRRNAEAFF. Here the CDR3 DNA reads TGTGCCAGCCATGGGACTGGACGGAGGAACGCTGAAGCTTTCTTT. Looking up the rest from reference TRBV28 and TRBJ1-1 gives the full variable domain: DVKVTQSSRYLVKRTGEKVFLECVQDMDHENMFWYRQDPGLGLRLIYFSYDVKMKEKGDIPEGYSVSREKKERFSLILESASTNQTSMYLCASHGTGRRNAEAFFGQGTRLTVV.

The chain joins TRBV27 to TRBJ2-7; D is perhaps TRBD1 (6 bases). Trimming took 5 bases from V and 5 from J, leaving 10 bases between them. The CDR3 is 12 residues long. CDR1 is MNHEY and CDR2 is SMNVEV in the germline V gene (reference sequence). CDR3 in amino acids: CASSPRQDEQYF. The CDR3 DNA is TGTGCCAGCAGTCCCCGACAGGACGAGCAGTACTTC.

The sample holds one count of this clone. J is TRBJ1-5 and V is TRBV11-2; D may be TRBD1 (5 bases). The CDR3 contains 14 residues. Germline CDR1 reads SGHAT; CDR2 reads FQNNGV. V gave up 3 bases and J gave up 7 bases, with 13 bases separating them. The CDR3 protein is CASSLGAGHQPQHF. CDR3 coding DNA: TGTGCCAGCAGCTTGGGTGCGGGGCACCAGCCCCAGCATTTT.

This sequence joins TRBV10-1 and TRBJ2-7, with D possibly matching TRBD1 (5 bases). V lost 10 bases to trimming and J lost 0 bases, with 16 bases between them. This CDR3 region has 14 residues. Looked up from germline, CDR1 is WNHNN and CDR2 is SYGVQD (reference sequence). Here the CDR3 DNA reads TGCGCCACTTCCGACAGAGCTAGCTCCTACGAGCAGTACTTC. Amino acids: CATSDRASSYEQYF.

CDR3 nucleotide sequence: TGTGCCAGCAGTGAGCGGGTAGCGGGATACAATGAGCAGTTCTTC. Translating gives CASSERVAGYNEQFF. The genes are TRBV6-4 and TRBJ2-1; TRBD2 agrees at 8 bases. The CDR3 is 15 residues long. Germline assignment: CDR1 MRHNA and CDR2 SNTAGT. Trimming removed 3 bases from V and 4 bases from J; junction bases left unmatched: 5.

The CDR3 reads CASSLRDSLYNEQFF. CDR3 bases: TGTGCCAGCAGCTTAAGGGACAGCCTGTACAATGAGCAGTTCTTC. The chain joins TRBV7-3 to TRBJ2-1, with TRBD1 matching 7 bases. The CDR3 runs 15 residues. Looked up from germline, CDR1 is SGHTA and CDR2 is FQGTGA. V was clipped by 1 base and J by 4 bases; unmatched bases: 4. Supplemented by reference TRBV7-3 and TRBJ2-1, the full variable domain reads GAGVSQTPSNKVTEKGKYVELRCDPISGHTALYWYRQSLGQGPEFLIYFQGTGAADDSGLPNDRFFAVRPEGSVSTLKIQRTERGDSAVYLCASSLRDSLYNEQFFGPGTRLTVL.

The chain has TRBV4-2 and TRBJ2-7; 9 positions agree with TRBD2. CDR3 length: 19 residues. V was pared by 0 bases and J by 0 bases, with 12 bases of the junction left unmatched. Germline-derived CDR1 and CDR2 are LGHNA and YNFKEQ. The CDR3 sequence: CASSQETVAGAAGSYEQYF. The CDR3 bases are TGTGCCAGCAGCCAAGAAACGGTAGCGGGAGCCGCCGGCTCCTACGAGCAGTACTTC.

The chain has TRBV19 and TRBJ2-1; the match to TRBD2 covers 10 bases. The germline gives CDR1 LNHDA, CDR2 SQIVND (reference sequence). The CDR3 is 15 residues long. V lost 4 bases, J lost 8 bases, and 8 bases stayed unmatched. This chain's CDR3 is CASSTVAGGRHEQFF. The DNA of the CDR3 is TGTGCCAGTAGTACCGTAGCGGGAGGCCGACATGAGCAGTTCTTC.

The CDR3 region is CASSLVSGGEKLFF. DNA for the CDR3: TGTGCCAGCAGCTTAGTATCGGGAGGGGAAAAACTGTTTTTT. The J gene is TRBJ1-4, the V gene TRBV7-2, with D uncertain. This CDR3 is built from 14 residues. Per germline, CDR1 SGHTA and CDR2 FQGNSA. The V end was cut by 1 base, the J end by 8 bases, with 11 bases between.

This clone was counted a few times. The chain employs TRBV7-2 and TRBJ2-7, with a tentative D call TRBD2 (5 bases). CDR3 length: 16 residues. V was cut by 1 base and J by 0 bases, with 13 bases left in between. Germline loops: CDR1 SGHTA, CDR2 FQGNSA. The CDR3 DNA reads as TGTGCCAGCAGCTTAGTAGGAGGCGGTAGCTCCTACGAGCAGTACTTC. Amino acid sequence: CASSLVGGGSSYEQYF.

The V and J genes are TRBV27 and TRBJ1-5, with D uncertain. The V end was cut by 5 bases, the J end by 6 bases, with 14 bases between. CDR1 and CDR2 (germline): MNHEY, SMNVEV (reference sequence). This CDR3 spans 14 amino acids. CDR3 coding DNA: TGTGCCAGCAGTCCGGGTGAAGCTTTTCAGCCCCAGCATTTT. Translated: CASSPGEAFQPQHF.

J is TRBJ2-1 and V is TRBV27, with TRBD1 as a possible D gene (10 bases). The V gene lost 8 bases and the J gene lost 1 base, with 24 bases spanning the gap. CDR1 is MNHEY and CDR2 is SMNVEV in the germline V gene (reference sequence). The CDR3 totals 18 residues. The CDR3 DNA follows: TGTGCCAGCGGCCGACAGGGGGCTCTAGCGGGGTCCTACAATGAGCAGTTCTTC. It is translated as CASGRQGALAGSYNEQFF.

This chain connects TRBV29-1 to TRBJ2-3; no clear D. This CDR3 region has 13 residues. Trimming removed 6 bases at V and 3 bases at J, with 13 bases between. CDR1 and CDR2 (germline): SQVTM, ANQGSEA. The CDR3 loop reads CSVYQSWTDTQYF. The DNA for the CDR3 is TGCAGCGTGTATCAGTCATGGACAGATACGCAGTATTTT.

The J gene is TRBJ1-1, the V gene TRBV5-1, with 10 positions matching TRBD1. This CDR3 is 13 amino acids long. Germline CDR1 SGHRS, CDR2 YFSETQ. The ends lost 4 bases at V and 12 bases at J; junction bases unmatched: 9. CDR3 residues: CASSPGTGERTFF. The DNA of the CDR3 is TGCGCCAGCAGCCCTGGGACAGGGGAGAGAACTTTCTTT.